These T cell receptor beta chains were read from a single sample in a study of T cell repertoires in cytomegalovirus infection. TCRdb reprocessed the reads with MiXCR, giving one entry per CDR3 protein. Here the sample spans approximately 500,000 distinct CDR3 sequences, about 17% being singletons. Material for sequencing was CD8+ T cells from PBMCs. These receptors all stem from a human donor in good health (CMV status not recorded). Some clones in this sample may be carry-over from other donors' samples. Each CDR3 is given with its conserved first and last residue. A D gene is named only where the DNA matches it firmly. Some rows mark clone size as missing; the rest say once, few, many or name a class of expanded clone.

>TRBJ2-7|NA|17|TRBV7-3|TRBD1
TGTGCCAGCAGCCCGACCGATGGGACAGGGGGCAATAACGAGCAGTACTTC
CASSPTDGTGGNNEQYF
>TRBJ1-2|NA|13|TRBV9|NA
TGTGCCAGCAGCTCGGACAGATACTATGGCTACACCTTC
CASSSDRYYGYTF
>TRBJ2-3|NA|15|TRBV2|NA
TGTGCCAGCGGCGCGGAGGAGCCTAGCACAGATACGCAGTATTTT
CASGAEEPSTDTQYF
>TRBJ1-5|NA|11|TRBV28|NA
TGTGCCCCTTCAGGGTTCCAGCCCCAGCATTTT
CAPSGFQPQHF
>TRBJ1-1|NA|16|TRBV12-3/TRBV12-4|NA
TGTGCCAGCAGTTTCGACTTCGGGGGGGGGTTTGTTGAAGCTTTCTTT
CASSFDFGGGFVEAFF
>TRBJ2-1|NA|16|TRBV9|NA
TGTGCCAGCAGCGTAGGGGGAGGGGGGGGCCCAAGTGAGCAGTTCTTC
CASSVGGGGGPSEQFF
>TRBJ1-2|NA|12|TRBV27|NA
TGTGCCAGCCTTTCCTTAGCGGATGGCTACACCTTC
CASLSLADGYTF
>TRBJ2-3|many|18|TRBV20-1|TRBD2
TGCAGTGCTCCATTCCCGGGACTAGCGGGGGGTTTAGCAGATACGCAGTATTTT
CSAPFPGLAGGLADTQYF
>TRBJ2-2|many|13|TRBV27|NA
TGTGCCAGCAGTTTAGGCCCCGCCGGGGAGCTGTTTTTT
CASSLGPAGELFF
>TRBJ2-7|many|13|TRBV7-2|NA
TGTGCCAGCAGCTTATTGTCCCCTTCCGAGCAGTACTTC
CASSLLSPSEQYF
>TRBJ2-1|few|15|TRBV28|TRBD2
TGTGCCAGCAGTGATCTAGCGGGATTGAGGCATGAGCAGTTCTTC
CASSDLAGLRHEQFF
>TRBJ1-1|NA|13|TRBV19|NA
TGTGCCACCCTTGGCGCGGGAGGCGCTGAAGCTTTCTTT
CATLGAGGAEAFF
>TRBJ1-1|NA|15|TRBV11-2|NA
TGTGCCAGCAGCCCGAGGTGGGATCAGGACACTGAAGCTTTCTTT
CASSPRWDQDTEAFF
>TRBJ1-5|many|15|TRBV10-3|NA
TGTGCCATCAGTGAATGGGAATTTAGCAATCAGCCCCAGCATTTT
CAISEWEFSNQPQHF
>TRBJ2-7|NA|14|TRBV4-1|NA
TGCGCCAGCAGCCAAGAGGACAGCCTAAGCGAGCAGTACTTC
CASSQEDSLSEQYF
>TRBJ2-1|few|12|TRBV23-1|TRBD1
TGCGCCAGAACCGGGACAGAAAATGAGCAGTTCTTC
CARTGTENEQFF
>TRBJ2-5|NA|15|TRBV10-2|NA
TGCGCCAGCAGTGACGCGGGACCTCCTCAAGAGACCCAGTACTTC
CASSDAGPPQETQYF
>TRBJ1-3|NA|18|TRBV20-1|NA
TGCAGTGCTAGCGGGCAGGTTTTGCCCCGGGAGTCTGGAAACACCATATATTTT
CSASGQVLPRESGNTIYF
>TRBJ1-1|NA|15|TRBV4-1|TRBD1
TGCGCCAGCAGCCTTGGGGACAGGGCGAAGACTGAAGCTTTCTTT
CASSLGDRAKTEAFF
>TRBJ2-5|NA|15|TRBV20-1|NA
TGCAGTGCTAGAGTAATGGAACAGCCCCAAGAGACCCAGTACTTC
CSARVMEQPQETQYF
>TRBJ2-7|NA|16|TRBV6-5|TRBD2
TGTGCCAGCAGTTCCGGGACTAGCGGGAGGGCCTACGAGCAGTACTTC
CASSSGTSGRAYEQYF
>TRBJ2-7|many|12|TRBV7-8|NA
TGTGCCAGCAGTCCTACTCGGAACGAGCAGTACTTC
CASSPTRNEQYF
>TRBJ2-2|few|15|TRBV28|NA
TGTGCCAGCAGTTTATTAGGGGACAACACCGGGGAGCTGTTTTTT
CASSLLGDNTGELFF
>TRBJ2-7|NA|16|TRBV4-1|TRBD2
TGCGCCAGCAGCCAACACTCTAGCGGGAATTGGGGCGAGCAGTACTTC
CASSQHSSGNWGEQYF
>TRBJ1-1|NA|14|TRBV19|NA
TGTGCCAGTAGTATAAGGTCGGTGAACACTGAAGCTTTCTTT
CASSIRSVNTEAFF
>TRBJ2-3|NA|15|TRBV29-1|TRBD2
TGCAGCGTTGGACAGTCCGGGAGGCTCACAGATACGCAGTATTTT
CSVGQSGRLTDTQYF
>TRBJ2-1|many|13|TRBV6-1|NA
TGTGCCAGCACCGAGGACTTTGACAATGAGCAGTTCTTC
CASTEDFDNEQFF
>TRBJ2-3|many|15|TRBV28|TRBD1
TGTGCCAGCAGACCGCAGGGGGCGAGGACAGATACGCAGTATTTT
CASRPQGARTDTQYF
>TRBJ2-7|few|13|TRBV6-1|NA
TGTGCCAGCAGTGAAGACAGACTATACGAGCAGTACTTC
CASSEDRLYEQYF
>TRBJ2-5|many|17|TRBV28|TRBD1
TGTGCCAGCAGCCCCTCTACTACCCAGACAGGGAAAGAGACCCAGTACTTC
CASSPSTTQTGKETQYF
>TRBJ2-1|many|16|TRBV7-9|NA
TGTGCCAGCAGCCCAGGGGGGGGTTACTCCTACAATGAGCAGTTCTTC
CASSPGGGYSYNEQFF
>TRBJ1-5|NA|14|TRBV5-3|TRBD1
TGTGGCAGCAGATTCTCACAGGGGGGTCAGCCCCAGCATTTT
CGSRFSQGGQPQHF
>TRBJ2-2|few|15|TRBV6-1|NA
TGTGCCAGCAGCCCTGACCAGGGGATCACCGGGGAGCTGTTTTTT
CASSPDQGITGELFF
>TRBJ2-5|few|19|TRBV15|TRBD2
TGTGCCACCAGCGATACACGGGGTAGCAGCGGGATACACCAAGAGACCCAGTACTTC
CATSDTRGSSGIHQETQYF
>TRBJ2-5|NA|10|TRBV6-1|TRBD1
TGTGCCAGCGGAAGGGACAGGGGCGGGTTC
CASGRDRGGF
>TRBJ1-1|few|16|TRBV3-1|NA
TGTGCCAGCAGCCGGGCGGGAACCACCATGAACACTGAAGCTTTCTTT
CASSRAGTTMNTEAFF
>TRBJ1-1|many|15|TRBV28|TRBD1
TGTGCCAGCAGTTCGACAGGGGATTGGAAGACTGAAGCTTTCTTT
CASSSTGDWKTEAFF
>TRBJ2-2|few|12|TRBV29-1|NA
TGCAGCGTGCACACTAGCACCGGGGAGCTGTTTTTT
CSVHTSTGELFF
>TRBJ2-7|few|17|TRBV19|TRBD2
TGTGCCAGTAGTCCTTCGCCTCAGCGGGAGAGGCCCTACGAGCAGTACTTC
CASSPSPQRERPYEQYF
>TRBJ2-7|NA|14|TRBV20-1|TRBD1
TGCAGTGCTCAAGCTGGGACAGGTTACCACGAGCAGTACTTC
CSAQAGTGYHEQYF
>TRBJ1-1|NA|16|TRBV27|NA
TGTGCCAGCACACGTCGAGGGGGGCCTCCGAACACTGAAGCTTTCTTT
CASTRRGGPPNTEAFF
>TRBJ2-1|few|15|TRBV20-1|TRBD2
TGCAGTGCTCTGGAACTAGCGGGAGGGCCAAATGAGCAGTTCTTC
CSALELAGGPNEQFF
>TRBJ2-1|many|17|TRBV4-2|NA
TGTGCCAGCAGCCAAGAGCGGGCCGCGGGACCCTACAATGAGCAGTTCTTC
CASSQERAAGPYNEQFF
>TRBJ2-2|once|18|TRBV12-3/TRBV12-4|TRBD2
TGTGCCAGCAGTTTAGGCCCAGCGGGGGGGCTTGGAGGCGGGGAGCTGTTTTTT
CASSLGPAGGLGGGELFF
>TRBJ2-4|NA|15|TRBV9|TRBD1
TGTGCCAGCAGCACCTCCGGGACAGACAAAAACATTCAGTACTTC
CASSTSGTDKNIQYF
>TRBJ2-3|many|16|TRBV12-5|TRBD1
TGTGCTAGTGGTCCCGGGACAGGGGGCAACACAGATACGCAGTATTTT
CASGPGTGGNTDTQYF
>TRBJ2-7|few|15|TRBV29-1|TRBD2
TGCAGCGTTGAAGATGGACTAGCGGGAACGTACGAGCAGTACTTC
CSVEDGLAGTYEQYF
>TRBJ1-1|many|13|TRBV6-5|TRBD1
TGTGCCAGCAGAGGGACAGCGAATACTGAAGCTTTCTTT
CASRGTANTEAFF
>TRBJ2-3|few|14|TRBV15|NA
TGTGCCACCACCCCCGGGCCCGAGGAAGATACGCAGTATTTT
CATTPGPEEDTQYF
>TRBJ2-3|many|17|TRBV11-2|TRBD2
TGTGCCAGCAGCCCCCAATCGTGGCGGGGGGTCACAGATACGCAGTATTTT
CASSPQSWRGVTDTQYF
>TRBJ2-1|few|21|TRBV5-6|TRBD2
TGTGCCAGCAGCTGGATAACAGGGGGACTAGCGTACCAGAGCTCCTACAATGAGCAGTTCTTC
CASSWITGGLAYQSSYNEQFF
>TRBJ2-1|many|11|TRBV12-3/TRBV12-4|NA
TGTGCCAGCAGTTTACAGAATGAGCAGTTCTTC
CASSLQNEQFF
>TRBJ2-1|NA|17|TRBV3-1|TRBD2
TGTGCCAGCAGCCAAGGTACATGGACTAGCGGGAGGGGTGAGCAGTTCTTC
CASSQGTWTSGRGEQFF
>TRBJ2-1|many|16|TRBV7-3|TRBD2
TGTGCCAGCAGCTTATTAGCGGGGGGGACCTACAATGAGCAGTTCTTC
CASSLLAGGTYNEQFF
>TRBJ2-2|NA|14|TRBV5-6|NA
TGTGCCAGCAGCTTGGTGCAGGGGACGGGGGAGCTGTTTTTT
CASSLVQGTGELFF
>TRBJ2-1|many|17|TRBV7-9|TRBD1
TGTGCCAGCAGCTTTCCGCCCGGGACAGGGATCTACAATGAGCAGTTCTTC
CASSFPPGTGIYNEQFF
>TRBJ1-1|many|15|TRBV15|NA
TGTGCCACCAGCAGAGGAGGGGCAACGAACACTGAAGCTTTCTTT
CATSRGGATNTEAFF